These 29 T cell receptor beta chains originate from one sample sequenced in a study of T cell changes during pregnancy in multiple sclerosis. Profiling relied on immunoSEQ multiplex PCR, and the TCRdb table lists in-frame clones only, not all of them. The sample lists under 110,000 clones; 85% to 95% were seen once. Material: peripheral blood, obtained after pregnancy. The receptors were gathered from a female donor with multiple sclerosis, enrolled in a pregnancy study.

The V and J genes are TRBV5-1 and TRBJ1-1; possible D gene TRBD1, 6 bases. This CDR3 contains 15 residues. Trimming left V 0 bases short and J 6 bases short, with 15 bases between. Germline lookup yields CDR1 SGHRS and CDR2 YFSETQ. The CDR3 here is CASSLGAGVVSEAFF. DNA of the CDR3: TGCGCCAGCAGCTTGGGTGCAGGGGTTGTCTCTGAAGCTTTCTTT.

V is TRBV5-1 and J is TRBJ2-1; TRBD2 matches at 10 bases. CDR1 and CDR2 from the germline V gene are SGHRS and YFSETQ. V lost 2 bases and J lost 1; bases outside the gene matches: 3. There are 16 residues in the CDR3. The CDR3: CASSFRAGGSYNEQFF. DNA for the CDR3: TGCGCCAGCAGCTTTCGAGCGGGGGGGTCCTACAATGAGCAGTTCTTC.

This rearrangement joins TRBV6-1 to TRBJ1-4; 8 nucleotides line up with TRBD1. Looked up from germline, CDR1 is MNHNS and CDR2 is SASEGT. Trimming at V came to 6 bases and at J to 3 bases, leaving 6 bases not matched to a gene. This CDR3 has 15 amino acids. CDR3 sequence reads: CASRDRGAANEKLFF. The CDR3 bases are TGTGCCAGCAGAGACAGGGGCGCGGCTAATGAAAAACTGTTTTTT.

The chain joins TRBV15 to TRBJ2-7; TRBD2 matches 11 bases. The CDR3 length is 16 residues. The germline V gene encodes CDR1 LNHNV and CDR2 YYDKDF (reference sequence). The trim removed 0 bases at V and 7 bases at J, leaving 8 bases unmatched. The CDR3 nucleotides are TGTGCCACCAGCAGAGATTTAGCGGGGGGGCCCCTTGAGCAGTACTTC. Translation: CATSRDLAGGPLEQYF.

This chain uses TRBV7-9 with TRBJ1-1; maybe TRBD1 (6 bases). In germline, CDR1 is SEHNR, CDR2 FQNEAQ (reference sequence). The CDR3 consists of 14 residues. V lost 2 bases and J 0 bases, leaving 7 bases between the germline ends. In DNA form, the CDR3 reads TGTGCCAGCAGCTTACGACAGGTGAACACTGAAGCTTTCTTT. Translated: CASSLRQVNTEAFF.

V is TRBV7-2 and J is TRBJ1-2, with TRBD1 matching 9 bases. The V segment lost 7 bases and the J segment 7 bases; nucleotides outside the gene matches: 10. Looked up from germline, CDR1 is SGHTA and CDR2 is FQGNSA. This CDR3 is 14 amino acids long. This CDR3 is CASTLRDRDGGYTF. The CDR3 bases are TGTGCCAGCACCCTGCGGGACAGGGATGGTGGCTACACCTTC. The variable domain in full, completed from reference TRBV7-2 and TRBJ1-2, reads GAGVSQSPSNKVTEKGKDVELRCDPISGHTALYWYRQSLGQGLEFLIYFQGNSAPDKSGLPSDRFSAERTGGSVSTLTIQRTQQEDSAVYLCASTLRDRDGGYTFGSGTRLTVV.

This clone is classed as medium-sized (0.01 to 0.1%). The rearrangement joins TRBV6-5 to TRBJ2-7; D perhaps matches TRBD2 (7 bases). Trimming pared 5 bases from V and 6 bases from J, leaving 14 bases between. Per germline, CDR1 MNHEY and CDR2 SVGAGI. CDR3 length equals 13 residues. The CDR3 DNA follows: TGTGCCAGCAGTAAGGGGGAGGGGGGCGAGCAGTACTTC. The encoded protein is CASSKGEGGEQYF.

The chain couples TRBV7-8 to TRBJ1-5; D is uncertain. The CDR3 runs to 13 residues. Germline loops: CDR1 SGHVS, CDR2 FQNEAQ. V lost 4 bases and J 5 bases, leaving 9 bases between the germline ends. In DNA form, the CDR3 reads TGTGCCAGCAGCTCCGCTGAGTATCAGCCCCAGCATTTT. The encoded protein is CASSSAEYQPQHF.

The chain uses TRBV2 and TRBJ2-3, with TRBD1 as a possible D gene (5 bases). Trimming took off 6 bases at V and 0 bases at J, with 10 bases between the two ends. The CDR3 is made up of 14 amino acids. Germline loops: CDR1 SNHLY, CDR2 FYNNEI. Here the CDR3 reads CASRARDSTDTQYF. Written as DNA, the CDR3 is TGTGCCAGCAGGGCCAGGGATAGCACAGATACGCAGTATTTT.

This sequence joins TRBV6-1 and TRBJ1-4, with 8 bases fitting TRBD1. This CDR3 has 16 amino acids. The V gene end was trimmed by 1 base and the J gene end by 14 bases; junction bases not matched to a gene: 15. Germline assignment: CDR1 MNHNS and CDR2 SASEGT. CDR3 DNA: TGTGCCAGCAGTGAAGGACAGGGGAGTTCATTTGCATTCCTGTTTTTT. This translates into CASSEGQGSSFAFLFF.

This clone has more than one count but fewer than ten. The V call is TRBV19, the J call TRBJ1-1; tentatively, D is TRBD1 (6 bases). Trimming shortened V by 2 bases and J by 3 bases, and 10 bases separated the two germline ends. The germline V gene has CDR1 LNHDA and CDR2 SQIVND (reference sequence). This CDR3 is built from 14 residues. CDR3 in DNA: TGTGCCAGTAGTATACAGGGGCAGGACACTGAAGCTTTCTTT. Translation: CASSIQGQDTEAFF.

This chain joins TRBV10-2 and TRBJ1-1; D is possibly TRBD1 (5 bases). CDR1 is WSHSY, CDR2 SAAADI, per germline. Trimming cost V 6 bases and J 5 bases, with 13 bases left between them. This CDR3 spans 13 amino acids. The CDR3 bases are TGCGCCAGCAGCACCTGGGGGGAGACTGAAGCTTTCTTT. Its protein product is CASSTWGETEAFF.

The V and J genes are TRBV19 and TRBJ1-5; maybe TRBD1 (6 bases). Trimming pared 4 bases from V and 3 bases from J, leaving 16 bases between. Looked up from germline, CDR1 is LNHDA and CDR2 is SQIVND (reference sequence). The CDR3 is 16 residues long. In nucleotides, the CDR3 is TGTGCCAGTAGTAAGAGGGGGATTGGTAACAATCAGCCCCAGCATTTT. Translation: CASSKRGIGNNQPQHF.

This sequence joins TRBV30 and TRBJ2-3; D may be TRBD2 (6 bases). V lost 1 base and J 6 bases, leaving 14 bases between the germline ends. Looked up from germline, CDR1 is GTSNPN and CDR2 is SVGIG (reference sequence). This CDR3 contains 14 residues. As DNA, the CDR3 is TGTGCCTGGAGTGAAACGGGAGTAGGTGATACGCAGTATTTT. Translated: CAWSETGVGDTQYF.

V and J are TRBV7-2 and TRBJ1-5; 7 bases map to TRBD1. Trimming removed 4 bases from V and 5 bases from J; junction bases left unmatched: 8. From germline, CDR1 is SGHTA and CDR2 FQGNSA. The CDR3 is 15 amino acids. The CDR3 loop reads CASSSRQGFDQPQHF. The CDR3 DNA reads as TGTGCCAGCAGCTCCCGACAGGGCTTTGATCAGCCCCAGCATTTT.

The V call is TRBV27, the J call TRBJ1-1; 7 nucleotides match TRBD1. J was trimmed by 3 bases and V by 6 bases; bases with no gene match: 4. Germline values: CDR1 MNHEY, CDR2 SMNVEV (reference sequence). There are 13 residues in the CDR3. In nucleotides, the CDR3 is TGTGCCAGCAGCACCACAGGGGACACTGAAGCTTTCTTT. It yields the protein CASSTTGDTEAFF.

The CDR3 is CASSPDRAPRTGDTDTQYF. The CDR3 DNA is TGTGCCAGCAGTCCTGATCGCGCTCCCCGGACAGGGGACACAGATACGCAGTATTTT. The chain carries TRBV27 and TRBJ2-3; the match to TRBD1 covers 9 bases. Germline CDR1 is MNHEY and CDR2 is SMNVEV (reference sequence). The V gene end was trimmed by 5 bases and the J gene end by 2 bases; junction bases not matched to a gene: 17. The length of the CDR3 is 19 residues.

This rearrangement joins TRBV27 to TRBJ2-1; D not resolved. Looked up from germline, CDR1 is MNHEY and CDR2 is SMNVEV (reference sequence). This CDR3 has 17 residues. V was shortened by 0 bases and J by 0 bases, with 12 bases between the two germline ends. The CDR3 spells CASSLSFRESSYNEQFF. Written as DNA, the CDR3 is TGTGCCAGCAGTTTATCCTTTCGTGAGAGCTCCTACAATGAGCAGTTCTTC.

The V call is TRBV9, the J call TRBJ2-2; 9 nucleotides line up with TRBD2. Germline assignment: CDR1 SGDLS and CDR2 YYNGEE. The CDR3 runs to 14 residues. With 0 bases clipped from V and 7 bases from J, the junction kept 1 base outside the gene matches. The CDR3: CASSVALAGGELFF. The CDR3, as DNA: TGTGCCAGCAGCGTAGCACTAGCGGGCGGGGAGCTGTTTTTT.

The V gene is TRBV10-3, the J gene TRBJ2-2; tentative D call: TRBD1 (5 bases). Germline V gene lookup returns CDR1 ENHRY and CDR2 SYGVKD. Trimming took off 6 bases at V and 5 bases at J, with 10 bases between the two ends. This CDR3 is built from 13 residues. CDR3 protein: CAIRGKGTGELFF. Here the CDR3 DNA reads TGTGCCATCAGGGGGAAGGGGACCGGGGAGCTGTTTTTT.

CDR3 region: CAWSGYMDSSYEQYF. CDR3 DNA: TGTGCCTGGAGTGGATACATGGACAGTTCCTACGAGCAGTACTTC. The chain employs TRBV30 and TRBJ2-5; D perhaps matches TRBD1 (6 bases). The end of the DNA aligns better with TRBJ2-7, so the J call may be wrong. The CDR3 extends over 15 amino acids. Germline values: CDR1 GTSNPN, CDR2 SVGIG (reference sequence).

The V call is TRBV7-8, the J call TRBJ2-7; 9 nucleotides line up with TRBD1. This CDR3 has 13 amino acids. Germline V gene data show CDR1 as SGHVS and CDR2 as FQNEAQ. Trimming removed 8 bases from V and 6 bases from J; junction bases left unmatched: 8. The CDR3 protein is CASGRDREGEQYF. For the CDR3, the DNA is TGTGCCAGCGGCCGGGACAGGGAAGGCGAGCAGTACTTC.

The V call is TRBV28, the J call TRBJ2-7; 11 bases match TRBD2. In germline, CDR1 is MDHEN, CDR2 SYDVKM. This CDR3 is built from 19 residues. Trimming removed 2 bases from V and 1 base from J; junction bases left unmatched: 13. The chain's CDR3 is CASSLSTSGGTSISYEQYF. CDR3 nucleotide sequence: TGTGCCAGCAGTTTAAGTACTAGCGGGGGAACCTCCATTTCCTACGAGCAGTACTTC.

This rearrangement joins TRBV7-6 to TRBJ2-3; 9 bases align to TRBD2. There are 17 residues in the CDR3. The V gene's germline CDR1 is SGHVS and CDR2 FNYEAQ. Trimming at V came to 8 bases and at J to 5 bases, leaving 17 bases not matched to a gene. The CDR3, as DNA: TGTGCCAGCTCCTTGATCAATGCGGGAGGGCCGGGAGATACGCAGTATTTT. As protein: CASSLINAGGPGDTQYF.

The chain has TRBV30 and TRBJ2-1, with D perhaps matching TRBD1 (6 bases). The V end was cut by 5 bases, the J end by 0 bases, with 14 bases between. The CDR3 contains 15 residues. Germline CDR1 and CDR2: GTSNPN and SVGIG (reference sequence). CDR3 sequence (DNA): TGTGCCTGGCAGGGACACCCTGCCTCCTACAATGAGCAGTTCTTC. This encodes CAWQGHPASYNEQFF.

The chain employs TRBV19 and TRBJ2-4; 7 nucleotides agree with TRBD1. The CDR3 runs 12 residues. Germline CDR1 and CDR2: LNHDA and SQIVND (reference sequence). V was clipped by 5 bases and J by 7 bases; unmatched bases: 2. CDR3: CASSVRGNIQYF. CDR3 DNA sequence: TGTGCCAGTAGTGTCAGGGGGAACATTCAGTACTTC.

The rearrangement joins TRBV18 to TRBJ2-7, with TRBD1 matching over 7 bases. Germline CDR1 and CDR2: KGHSH and LQKENI. The CDR3 spans 14 residues. V was pared by 3 bases and J by 5 bases, with 7 bases of the junction left unmatched. DNA of the CDR3: TGTGCCAGCTCACCGGAACAGGGGTGGAACGAGCAGTACTTC. Its translation is CASSPEQGWNEQYF.

This rearrangement joins TRBV5-6 to TRBJ1-2; 12 bases agree with TRBD1. The V gene end was trimmed by 4 bases and the J gene end by 4 bases; junction bases not matched to a gene: 5. CDR1 and CDR2 (germline): SGHDT, YYEEEE. The CDR3 totals 15 residues. CDR3 amino acids: CASSLGTGGSYGYTF. DNA for the CDR3: TGTGCCAGCAGCCTAGGGACAGGGGGCAGCTATGGCTACACCTTC.

V is TRBV7-9 and J is TRBJ1-2; the match to TRBD1 covers 7 bases. The CDR3 totals 13 residues. The germline V gene has CDR1 SEHNR and CDR2 FQNEAQ (reference sequence). The junction had 8 bases not matched to a gene; V was cut back by 7 bases and J by 6 bases. In nucleotides, the CDR3 is TGTGCCAGCAAGGCCACAGGGGACGATGGCTACACCTTC. Translating gives CASKATGDDGYTF. The whole variable domain, remainder taken from reference TRBV7-9 and TRBJ1-2, is DTGVSQNPRHKITKRGQNVTFRCDPISEHNRLYWYRQTLGQGPEFLTYFQNEAQLEKSRLLSDRFSAERPKGSFSTLEIQRTEQGDSAMYLCASKATGDDGYTFGSGTRLTVV.